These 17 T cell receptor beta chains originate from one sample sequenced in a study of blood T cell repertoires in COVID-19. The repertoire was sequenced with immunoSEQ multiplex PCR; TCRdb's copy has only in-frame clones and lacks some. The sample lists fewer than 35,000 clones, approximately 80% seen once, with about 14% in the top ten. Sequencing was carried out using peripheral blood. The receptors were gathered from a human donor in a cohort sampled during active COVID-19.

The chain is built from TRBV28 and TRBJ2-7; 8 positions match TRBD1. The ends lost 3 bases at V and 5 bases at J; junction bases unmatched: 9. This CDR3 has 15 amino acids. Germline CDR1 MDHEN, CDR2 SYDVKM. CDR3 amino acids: CASSFGQGRMDEQYF. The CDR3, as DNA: TGTGCCAGCAGTTTTGGACAGGGAAGGATGGACGAGCAGTACTTC.

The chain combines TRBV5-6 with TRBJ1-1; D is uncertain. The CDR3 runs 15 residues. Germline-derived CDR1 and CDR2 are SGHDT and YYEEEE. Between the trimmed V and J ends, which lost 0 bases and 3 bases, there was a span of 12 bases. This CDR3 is CASSLGLSEHTEAFF. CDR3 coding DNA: TGTGCCAGCAGCTTGGGGCTGTCGGAGCACACTGAAGCTTTCTTT.

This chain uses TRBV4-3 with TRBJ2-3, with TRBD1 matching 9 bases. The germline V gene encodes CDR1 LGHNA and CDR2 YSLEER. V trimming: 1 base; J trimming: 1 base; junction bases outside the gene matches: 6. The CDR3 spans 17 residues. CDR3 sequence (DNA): TGCGCCAGCAGCCAAGGCTGGGGACAGGGCGGCACAGATACGCAGTATTTT. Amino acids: CASSQGWGQGGTDTQYF.

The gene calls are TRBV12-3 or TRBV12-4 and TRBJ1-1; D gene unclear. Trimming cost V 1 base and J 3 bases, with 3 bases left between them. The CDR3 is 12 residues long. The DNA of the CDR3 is TGTGCCAGCAGTTTAGTCGACACTGAAGCTTTCTTT. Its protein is CASSLVDTEAFF.

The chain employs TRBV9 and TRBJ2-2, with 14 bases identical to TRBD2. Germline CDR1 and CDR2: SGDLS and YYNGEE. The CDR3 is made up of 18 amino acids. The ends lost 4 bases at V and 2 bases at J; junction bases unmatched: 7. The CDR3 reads CASSSSTSGGGNTGELFF. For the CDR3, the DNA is TGTGCCAGCAGCTCCTCGACTAGCGGGGGGGGAAACACCGGGGAGCTGTTTTTT.

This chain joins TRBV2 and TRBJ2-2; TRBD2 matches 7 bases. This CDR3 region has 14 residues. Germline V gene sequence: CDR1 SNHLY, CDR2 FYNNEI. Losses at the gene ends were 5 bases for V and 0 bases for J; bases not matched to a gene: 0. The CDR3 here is CASSSGANTGELFF. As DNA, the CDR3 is TGTGCCAGCAGTAGCGGGGCGAACACCGGGGAGCTGTTTTTT.

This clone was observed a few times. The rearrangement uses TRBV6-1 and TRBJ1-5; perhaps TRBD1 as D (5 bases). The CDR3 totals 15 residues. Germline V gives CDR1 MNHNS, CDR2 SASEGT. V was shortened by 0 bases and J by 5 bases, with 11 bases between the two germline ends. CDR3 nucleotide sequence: TGTGCCAGCAGTGAAGCGGTAGGGGTTTATCAGCCCCAGCATTTT. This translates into CASSEAVGVYQPQHF.

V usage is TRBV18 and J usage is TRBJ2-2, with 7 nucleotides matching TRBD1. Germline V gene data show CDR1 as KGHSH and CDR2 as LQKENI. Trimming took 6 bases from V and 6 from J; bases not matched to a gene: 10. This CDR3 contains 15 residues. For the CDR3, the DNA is TGTGCCAGCTCCCACCGGGACAGAAACGCCGGGGAGCTGTTTTTT. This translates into CASSHRDRNAGELFF.

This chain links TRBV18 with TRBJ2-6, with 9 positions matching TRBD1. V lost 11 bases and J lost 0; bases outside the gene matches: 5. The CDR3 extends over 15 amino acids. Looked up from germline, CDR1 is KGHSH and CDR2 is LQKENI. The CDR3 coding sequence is TGTGCCGGGGGACAGGGTTCCTCTGGGGCCAACGTCCTGACTTTC. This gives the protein CAGGQGSSGANVLTF.

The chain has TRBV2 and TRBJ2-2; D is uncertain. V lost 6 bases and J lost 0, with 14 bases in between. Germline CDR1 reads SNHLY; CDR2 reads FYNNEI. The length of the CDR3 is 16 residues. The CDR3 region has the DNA TGTGCCAGCAGCGGTACCCCTCTCGCGAACACCGGGGAGCTGTTTTTT. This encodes CASSGTPLANTGELFF.

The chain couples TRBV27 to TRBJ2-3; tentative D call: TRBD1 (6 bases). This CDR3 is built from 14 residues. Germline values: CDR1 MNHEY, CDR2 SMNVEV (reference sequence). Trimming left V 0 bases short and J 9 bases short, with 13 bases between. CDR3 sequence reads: CASSLSREGGTQYF. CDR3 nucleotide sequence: TGTGCCAGCAGTTTATCCAGGGAAGGGGGAACGCAGTATTTT.

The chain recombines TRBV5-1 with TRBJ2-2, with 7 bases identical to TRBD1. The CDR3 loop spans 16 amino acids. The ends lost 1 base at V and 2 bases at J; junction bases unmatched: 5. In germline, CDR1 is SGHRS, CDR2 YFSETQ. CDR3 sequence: CASSLSQGRNTGELFF. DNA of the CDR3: TGCGCCAGCAGCTTGTCACAGGGGAGAAACACCGGGGAGCTGTTTTTT. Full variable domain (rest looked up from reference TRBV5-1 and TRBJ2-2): KAGVTQTPRYLIKTRGQQVTLSCSPISGHRSVSWYQQTPGQGLQFLFEYFSETQRNKGNFPGRFSGRQFSNSRSEMNVSTLELGDSALYLCASSLSQGRNTGELFFGEGSRLTVL.

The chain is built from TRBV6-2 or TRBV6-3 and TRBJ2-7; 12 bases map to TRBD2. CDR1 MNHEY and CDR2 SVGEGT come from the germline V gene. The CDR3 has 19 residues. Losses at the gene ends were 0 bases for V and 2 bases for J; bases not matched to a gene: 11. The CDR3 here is CASSYSDRLAGDHPYEQYF. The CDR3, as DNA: TGTGCCAGCAGTTACTCCGACAGACTAGCGGGGGACCATCCCTACGAGCAGTACTTC.

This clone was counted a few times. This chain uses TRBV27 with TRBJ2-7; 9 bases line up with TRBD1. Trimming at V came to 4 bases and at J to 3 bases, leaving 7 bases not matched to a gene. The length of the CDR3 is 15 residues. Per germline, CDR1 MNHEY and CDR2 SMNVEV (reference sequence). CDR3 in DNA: TGTGCCAGCAGTTCGCCCGGGACAGGGATCTACGAGCAGTACTTC. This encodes CASSSPGTGIYEQYF.

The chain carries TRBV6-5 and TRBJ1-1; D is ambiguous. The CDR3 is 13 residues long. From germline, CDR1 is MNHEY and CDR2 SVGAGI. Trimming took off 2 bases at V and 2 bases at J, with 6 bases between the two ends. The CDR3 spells CASSYRGNTEAFF. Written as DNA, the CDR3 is TGTGCCAGCAGTTACCGGGGAAACACTGAAGCTTTCTTT.

CDR3 coding DNA: TGTGCCAGCAGCTTCCAGTTCCCACAAGATACGCAGTATTTT. This translates into CASSFQFPQDTQYF. The chain carries TRBV7-2 and TRBJ2-3; D remains ambiguous. Germline loops: CDR1 SGHTA, CDR2 FQGNSA. The CDR3 has 14 amino acids. V was shortened by 3 bases and J by 5 bases, with 12 bases between the two germline ends.

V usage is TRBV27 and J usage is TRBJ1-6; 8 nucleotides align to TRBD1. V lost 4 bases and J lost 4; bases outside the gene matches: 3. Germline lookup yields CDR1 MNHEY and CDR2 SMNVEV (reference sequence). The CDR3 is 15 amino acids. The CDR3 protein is CASSSGGVYNSPLHF. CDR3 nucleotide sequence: TGTGCCAGCAGTTCAGGGGGCGTATATAATTCACCCCTCCACTTT.